The rows below give T cell receptor beta chains drawn from one sample of a study of CD8 T cells in ankylosing spondylitis. Using its own MiXCR run on the 5' RACE reads, TCRdb lists one record per CDR3 protein. The repertoire holds under 450,000 distinct CDR3 sequences, with 20% to 25% as singletons. The sequencing sample was made of blood, either unsorted or a sorted T cell fraction (not recorded which). The receptors come from a male donor with ankylosing spondylitis or in good health (not recorded which). The CDR3 runs from the conserved cysteine through the conserved F or W. D genes are given only for firm matches. Clone size is stated in some rows and not others, as once, few, many or a class when expanded.

TRBV14	few	.	TRBJ1-2	CASSQVNRDVYYGYTF	TGTGCCAGCAGCCAAGTGAACAGGGACGTATACTATGGCTACACCTTC
TRBV10-3	many	.	TRBJ2-7	CAILDGLGNEQYF	TGTGCCATTTTGGACGGTCTTGGGAACGAGCAGTACTTC
TRBV20-1	few	TRBD1	TRBJ2-7	CSARDAWDRASYEQYF	TGCAGTGCTAGAGATGCCTGGGACAGGGCGTCCTACGAGCAGTACTTC
TRBV5-6	.	.	TRBJ1-6	CASSLRQANNSPLHF	TGTGCCAGCAGCTTGAGACAGGCGAATAATTCACCCCTCCACTTT
TRBV7-9	few	.	TRBJ1-1	CASSSTLGGGYTEAFF	TGTGCCAGCAGCTCAACCCTTGGGGGAGGGTACACTGAAGCTTTCTTT
TRBV27	.	TRBD1	TRBJ2-7	CASSHQQGDLTYEQYF	TGTGCCAGCAGTCACCAACAGGGGGACTTAACCTACGAGCAGTACTTC
TRBV6-6	few	.	TRBJ1-1	CASKGWDTEAFF	TGTGCCAGCAAGGGGTGGGACACTGAAGCTTTCTTT
TRBV4-1	.	.	TRBJ2-2	CASSQFSDSSGWGELFF	TGCGCCAGCAGCCAATTTTCGGACTCCTCTGGGTGGGGGGAGCTGTTTTTT
TRBV7-7	.	TRBD2	TRBJ2-3	CASSLSSGGTDTQYF	TGTGCTAGCAGCTTGAGTAGCGGGGGCACAGATACGCAGTATTTT
TRBV2	few	TRBD2	TRBJ2-3	CASNDGRGVTDTQYF	TGTGCCAGCAACGATGGTCGGGGGGTCACAGATACGCAGTATTTT
TRBV12-3/TRBV12-4	.	.	TRBJ2-7	CASTDRPYEQYF	TGTGCCAGCACTGACAGGCCCTACGAGCAGTACTTC
TRBV4-1	.	.	TRBJ2-1	CASSGLAVYNEQFF	TGCGCCAGCAGTGGGTTAGCGGTGTACAATGAGCAGTTCTTC
TRBV12-3/TRBV12-4	.	TRBD2	TRBJ2-1	CASSLEGALAGAPYNEQFF	TGTGCCAGCAGTTTAGAAGGGGCTCTAGCGGGGGCCCCCTACAATGAGCAGTTCTTC
TRBV7-9	.	TRBD2	TRBJ2-1	CASSPRTSAQFNEQFF	TGTGCCAGCAGCCCCCGGACTAGCGCTCAATTCAATGAGCAGTTCTTC
TRBV12-3/TRBV12-4	few	.	TRBJ1-6	CASSHPLGGPLHF	TGTGCCAGCAGCCACCCCCTGGGAGGACCCCTCCACTTT
TRBV4-1	few	.	TRBJ2-7	CASSPKWAGDEQYF	TGCGCCAGCAGCCCGAAGTGGGCCGGGGACGAGCAGTACTTC
TRBV29-1	few	.	TRBJ2-7	CSVRAWEGGYEQYF	TGCAGCGTGCGGGCTTGGGAAGGGGGCTACGAGCAGTACTTC
TRBV13	.	.	TRBJ2-7	CASSSRGRYEQYF	TGTGCCAGCAGTAGCAGGGGCCGCTACGAGCAGTACTTC
TRBV9	few	TRBD1	TRBJ2-7	CASSPSTGGEQYF	TGTGCCAGCAGTCCCTCGACAGGGGGCGAGCAGTACTTC
TRBV6-1	.	TRBD2	TRBJ2-3	CASKSGGAYTDTQYF	TGTGCCAGCAAATCGGGGGGGGCTTACACAGATACGCAGTATTTT
TRBV27	few	.	TRBJ1-2	CASRTGWEGYTF	TGTGCCAGCAGAACCGGGTGGGAAGGCTACACCTTC
TRBV29-1	few	TRBD2	TRBJ2-7	CSVELAGASYEQYF	TGCAGCGTTGAACTAGCGGGGGCATCCTACGAGCAGTACTTC
TRBV24-1	.	TRBD1	TRBJ1-1	CATSTDRGPTEAFF	TGTGCCACCAGTACGGACAGGGGGCCCACTGAAGCTTTCTTT
TRBV5-5	.	.	TRBJ1-1	CASSPPVGRGAFF	TGTGCCAGCAGCCCCCCGGTAGGGCGCGGGGCTTTCTTT
TRBV20-1	.	.	TRBJ2-5	CSASARGARQETQYF	TGCAGTGCTAGTGCCCGGGGTGCCCGCCAAGAGACCCAGTACTTC
TRBV5-5	.	.	TRBJ1-1	CASSLYLINTEAFF	TGTGCCAGCAGCTTATACCTGATAAACACTGAAGCTTTCTTT
TRBV11-2	.	TRBD1	TRBJ2-7	CASSLVGTGGAEQYF	TGTGCCAGCAGCTTAGTGGGGACAGGGGGCGCCGAGCAGTACTTC
TRBV7-9	.	TRBD2	TRBJ2-1	CASSLAGTSGPNEQFF	TGTGCCAGCAGCTTAGCGGGGACTAGCGGGCCCAATGAGCAGTTCTTC
TRBV29-1	many	.	TRBJ2-2	CSVQPPNLTGELFF	TGCAGCGTTCAACCCCCCAACCTCACCGGGGAGCTGTTTTTT
TRBV7-9	many	.	TRBJ2-1	CASSSRGHHNEQFF	TGTGCCAGCAGCTCCAGGGGACACCACAATGAGCAGTTCTTC
TRBV2	.	TRBD1	TRBJ2-4	CASSYRGLAKNIQYF	TGTGCCAGCAGCTACAGGGGGCTAGCCAAAAACATTCAGTACTTC
TRBV12-3/TRBV12-4	many	.	TRBJ2-6	CASSFGFLGANVLTF	TGTGCCAGCAGTTTTGGGTTTCTGGGGGCCAACGTCCTGACTTTC
TRBV12-3/TRBV12-4	few	.	TRBJ1-5	CASSLGHYQPQHF	TGTGCCAGCAGTTTAGGTCATTATCAGCCCCAGCATTTT
TRBV28	few	.	TRBJ2-7	CASSLGDLSNEQYF	TGTGCCAGCAGTTTAGGGGACCTTAGTAACGAGCAGTACTTC
TRBV5-5	few	TRBD1	TRBJ2-5	CASSIGQGQETQYF	TGTGCCAGCAGCATTGGACAGGGTCAAGAGACCCAGTACTTC
TRBV6-1	.	.	TRBJ2-1	CASSVERSSYNEQFF	TGTGCCAGCAGTGTGGAAAGGAGCTCCTACAATGAGCAGTTCTTC
TRBV11-1	.	.	TRBJ2-6	CASRQGQPTSSGANVLTF	TGTGCCAGCAGACAAGGACAGCCTACAAGCTCTGGGGCCAACGTCCTGACTTTC
TRBV20-1	.	.	TRBJ2-5	CSARSDWTNKETQYF	TGCAGTGCTAGATCCGATTGGACTAACAAAGAGACCCAGTACTTC
TRBV24-1	.	.	TRBJ1-1	CATSDHGGTEAFF	TGTGCCACCAGTGATCACGGTGGTACTGAAGCTTTCTTT
TRBV7-6	.	TRBD1	TRBJ2-5	CASSSGTGALGETQYF	TGTGCCAGCAGCTCCGGGACAGGGGCTCTCGGTGAGACCCAGTACTTC
TRBV6-5	.	TRBD1	TRBJ2-7	CASSYGDRMGYEQYF	TGTGCCAGCAGTTACGGGGACAGGATGGGATACGAGCAGTACTTC
TRBV9	many	.	TRBJ2-1	CASSVGYNDYNEQFF	TGTGCCAGCAGCGTTGGCTACAATGATTACAATGAGCAGTTCTTC
TRBV9	.	.	TRBJ1-1	CASSVVLWTEAFF	TGTGCCAGCAGCGTAGTACTTTGGACTGAAGCTTTCTTT
TRBV5-1	few	.	TRBJ2-7	CASSGGSYYEQYF	TGCGCCAGCAGCGGCGGATCATACTACGAGCAGTACTTC
TRBV9	.	.	TRBJ2-1	CASSVDPQRSFKGEQFF	TGTGCCAGCAGCGTAGACCCCCAAAGGTCGTTTAAGGGTGAGCAGTTCTTC